These T cell receptor beta chains were read from a single sample in a study of blood T cell repertoires in COVID-19. Only in-frame clones appear in the TCRdb table, and some are missing; sequencing was by immunoSEQ multiplex PCR. The repertoire has roughly 99,000 clones, about 93% of them found once; the top ten carry approximately 1.3%. Sequenced: peripheral blood. The source of these receptors is a woman aged 25 to 39 with acute or convalescent COVID-19. Both conserved end residues are part of each CDR3. The order of the fields is J gene, V gene, clone size, CDR3 length, D gene, CDR3 protein, CDR3 DNA. The D gene is left open where the match is weak. Clone size is given for some rows only: seen once, a few or many times, or a class if the clone is expanded.

TRBJ1-3 TRBV11-3 . 17 . CASSLYLAARGGNTIYF TGTGCCAGCAGCTTATATCTCGCCGCCAGGGGTGGAAACACCATATATTTT
TRBJ2-2 TRBV28 . 14 . CASSLSGLAGELFF TGTGCCAGCAGTCTTTCCGGACTGGCCGGGGAGCTGTTTTTT
TRBJ1-6 TRBV18 . 14 . CASSPGTPGQSLHF TGTGCCAGCTCACCAGGGACTCCCGGTCAATCCCTCCACTTT
TRBJ2-7 TRBV19 . 14 . CASSIWGLSYEQYF TGTGCCAGTAGTATATGGGGACTCTCCTACGAGCAGTACTTC
TRBJ2-7 TRBV7-2 . 16 . CASSQRITGTKLRQYF TGTGCCAGCAGCCAACGTATCACCGGGACAAAGTTAAGGCAGTACTTC
TRBJ2-1 TRBV11-3 . 15 TRBD1 CASSLRQGANNEQFF TGTGCCAGCAGCTTAAGACAGGGGGCGAACAATGAGCAGTTCTTC
TRBJ2-7 TRBV27 . 13 . CASSLSAAYEQYF TGTGCCAGCAGTTTATCGGCAGCCTACGAGCAGTACTTC
TRBJ1-1 TRBV19 . 15 . CASSPSPQVNTEAFF TGTGCCAGTAGTCCATCCCCCCAGGTGAACACTGAAGCTTTCTTT
TRBJ2-1 TRBV4-2 . 17 TRBD2 CASSQDSLAGGNNEQFF TGTGCCAGCAGCCAAGATTCTCTAGCGGGGGGAAATAATGAGCAGTTCTTC
TRBJ1-6 TRBV7-9 . 13 . CASSPGGNSPLHF TGTGCCAGCAGCCCGGGTGGTAATTCACCCCTCCACTTT
TRBJ1-2 TRBV20-1 . 11 . CSAYGGYGYTF TGCAGTGCCTATGGGGGGTATGGCTACACCTTC
TRBJ2-1 TRBV19 . 14 . CASRTGAGYNEQFF TGTGCCAGTAGAACGGGAGCCGGCTACAATGAGCAGTTCTTC
TRBJ1-1 TRBV10-3 . 15 TRBD1 CAISDRGPRNTEAFF TGTGCCATCAGTGACAGGGGGCCGCGGAACACTGAAGCTTTCTTT
TRBJ2-5 TRBV18 . 13 TRBD1 CASSRDRQETQYF TGTGCCAGCTCACGGGACAGACAAGAGACCCAGTACTTC
TRBJ2-5 TRBV24-1 . 14 . CATSDPQEQETQYF TGTGCCACCAGTGATCCACAAGAACAAGAGACCCAGTACTTC
TRBJ1-2 TRBV6-5 . 12 . CASSAGRYGYTF TGTGCCAGCAGCGCCGGGAGATATGGCTACACCTTC
TRBJ1-1 TRBV1 few 23 . CTSSRGILDMCGSRVRVNTEAFF TGCACCAGCAGCCGCGGGATATTGGATATGTGTGGGAGTCGAGTTCGGGTGAACACTGAAGCTTTCTTT
TRBJ1-1 TRBV7-2 . 15 TRBD1 CASSPQRGLGTEAFF TGTGCCAGCAGCCCGCAAAGGGGGCTCGGCACTGAAGCTTTCTTT
TRBJ2-7 TRBV29-1 . 12 TRBD2 CSVLLAGYEQYF TGCAGCGTCTTACTAGCGGGATACGAGCAGTACTTC
TRBJ2-3 TRBV7-6 . 15 TRBD2 CASSRTSGSTDTQYF TGTGCCAGCAGCCGGACTAGCGGGAGTACAGATACGCAGTATTTT
TRBJ2-7 TRBV19 . 15 . CASSIARRGPYEQYF TGTGCCAGTAGTATAGCACGGAGGGGGCCCTACGAGCAGTACTTC
TRBJ1-2 TRBV29-1 . 14 . CSVAGGIELYGYTF TGCAGCGTTGCGGGGGGGATCGAACTATATGGCTACACCTTC
TRBJ2-5 TRBV9 . 16 TRBD1 CASSAPPGQGGETQYF TGTGCCAGCAGCGCCCCACCGGGACAGGGCGGAGAGACCCAGTACTTC
TRBJ1-2 TRBV9 . 14 . CASSVVGSRVGYTF TGTGCCAGCAGCGTAGTGGGGAGTCGGGTCGGCTACACCTTC
TRBJ1-5 TRBV12-3/TRBV12-4 . 13 . CASSFLADQPQHF TGTGCCAGCAGTTTTCTGGCGGATCAGCCCCAGCATTTT
TRBJ2-7 TRBV6-5 once 15 TRBD1 CASRRDSWSSYEQYF TGTGCCAGCAGACGGGACAGCTGGAGCTCCTACGAGCAGTACTTC
TRBJ1-2 TRBV14 once 12 . CASSQVGYGYTF TGTGCCAGCAGCCAAGTCGGCTATGGCTACACCTTC
TRBJ1-2 TRBV18 . 14 . CASSPLPANYGYTF TGTGCCAGCTCACCACTCCCAGCTAACTATGGCTACACCTTC
TRBJ2-7 TRBV6-5 . 15 . CASSYPAGNSYEQYF TGTGCCAGCAGTTACCCAGCCGGGAACTCCTACGAGCAGTACTTC
TRBJ1-2 TRBV28 . 14 TRBD1 CASSSTGGNYGYTF TGTGCCAGCAGCTCGACAGGGGGGAACTATGGCTACACCTTC
TRBJ2-3 TRBV5-6 once 14 . CASSRTRRTDTQYF TGTGCCAGCAGCCGGACAAGACGCACAGATACGCAGTATTTT
TRBJ1-4 TRBV5-1 . 13 . CASAGAPNEKLFF TGCGCCAGCGCGGGGGCCCCTAATGAAAAACTGTTTTTT
TRBJ1-3 TRBV19 . 15 . CASSTLTGSGNTIYF TGTGCCAGTAGTACCCTGACAGGCTCTGGAAACACCATATATTTT
TRBJ1-1 TRBV7-9 . 13 . CASSPTENTEAFF TGTGCCAGCAGCCCCACAGAGAACACTGAAGCTTTCTTT
TRBJ1-4 TRBV27 . 21 TRBD1 CASSSLPLRDRGRGPNEKLFF TGTGCCAGCAGTTCCCTTCCGCTCCGGGACAGGGGGCGGGGACCTAATGAAAAACTGTTTTTT
TRBJ1-4 TRBV5-1 . 14 . CASSLGPTNEKLFF TGCGCCAGCAGCTTGGGGCCAACTAATGAAAAACTGTTTTTT
TRBJ2-7 TRBV27 . 15 TRBD2 CASKGASGISYEQYF TGTGCCAGCAAGGGGGCTAGCGGGATTTCGTACGAGCAGTACTTC
TRBJ1-1 TRBV2 . 12 . CASMFQIRSAFF TGTGCCAGCATGTTTCAAATCCGGTCGGCTTTCTTT
TRBJ1-1 TRBV18 . 13 . CASSRARNTEAFF TGTGCCAGCTCACGGGCAAGAAACACTGAAGCTTTCTTT
TRBJ2-1 TRBV7-3 . 13 . CASSLDSYNEQFF TGTGCCAGCAGCCTTGACTCGTACAATGAGCAGTTCTTC
TRBJ1-1 TRBV15 once 15 . CATSRDPNSNTEAFF TGTGCCACCAGCAGAGATCCGAACTCGAACACTGAAGCTTTCTTT
TRBJ1-2 TRBV11-1 . 16 . CASSAWDTRTGYGYTF TGTGCCAGCAGCGCGTGGGACACCCGGACTGGCTATGGCTACACCTTC
TRBJ2-7 TRBV11-2 . 15 TRBD1 CASSVPGQGAQEQYF TGTGCCAGCAGCGTACCGGGACAGGGGGCGCAAGAGCAGTACTTC
TRBJ2-7 TRBV7-2 . 15 TRBD2 CASSLASGGYDEQYF TGTGCCAGCAGCTTGGCTAGCGGGGGTTACGACGAGCAGTACTTC
TRBJ1-2 TRBV11-2 . 15 TRBD1 CASSSRDRANYGYTF TGTGCCAGCAGCTCTCGGGACAGAGCTAACTATGGCTACACCTTC
TRBJ1-1 TRBV19 . 14 TRBD1 CASSLQGARTEAFF TGTGCCAGTAGTCTTCAGGGGGCTAGGACTGAAGCTTTCTTT
TRBJ2-1 TRBV5-4 . 16 TRBD1 CASGDPRDRGRNEQFF TGTGCCAGCGGTGACCCCCGGGACAGGGGGCGGAATGAGCAGTTCTTC
TRBJ2-6 TRBV7-3 . 16 . CASSAGPSSGANVLTF TGTGCCAGCAGCGCAGGTCCAAGTTCTGGGGCCAACGTCCTGACTTTC
TRBJ1-1 TRBV20-1 once 14 . CSASRAGMNTEAFF TGCAGTGCTAGTAGGGCAGGGATGAACACTGAAGCTTTCTTT
TRBJ1-2 TRBV4-1 . 16 . CASSQVSVGSYFGYTF TGCGCCAGCAGCCAAGTTTCTGTTGGTAGTTACTTCGGCTACACCTTC
TRBJ1-5 TRBV4-3 . 13 . CASSQTQSQPQHF TGCGCCAGCAGCCAAACACAGAGCCAGCCCCAGCATTTT
TRBJ1-5 TRBV28 . 15 . CASSPPGGSNQPQHF TGTGCCAGCAGTCCCCCGGGGGGTAGCAATCAGCCCCAGCATTTT
TRBJ2-2 TRBV24-1 . 16 . CATSDTTGTNTGELFF TGTGCCACCAGTGACACCACAGGGACGAACACCGGGGAGCTGTTTTTT
TRBJ2-3 TRBV5-4 . 17 TRBD2 CASSLGRGSGGTDTQYF TGTGCCAGCAGCTTGGGCCGGGGGAGCGGGGGCACAGATACGCAGTATTTT
TRBJ1-2 TRBV6-5 . 14 TRBD1 CASSLTGGDYGYTF TGTGCCAGCAGCCTGACAGGGGGCGACTATGGCTACACCTTC